This entry lists 3 T cell receptor beta chains sequenced from one sample in a study of brain T cells in children with intractable seizures. Clones were read by immunoSEQ multiplex PCR, and TCRdb kept only the in-frame ones, dropping some. The sample lists some 80,000 clones, 90% to 95% occurring once. The input for sequencing was peripheral blood, taken at surgery. Receptor source: a girl aged 2-9 years with Rasmussen encephalitis and intractable seizures.

The rearrangement uses TRBV27 and TRBJ2-7; the match to TRBD2 covers 7 bases. Germline assignment: CDR1 MNHEY and CDR2 SMNVEV (reference sequence). V trimming: 2 bases; J trimming: 7 bases; junction bases outside the gene matches: 11. This CDR3 is built from 15 residues. As DNA, the CDR3 is TGTGCCAGCAGTTTAATTCTAGCGGCAGCGGGGGAGCAGTACTTC. Encoded protein: CASSLILAAAGEQYF.

This clone appeared a single time. The J gene is TRBJ2-5, the V gene TRBV28; 9 nucleotides match TRBD2. The CDR3 is 21 amino acids. Germline CDR1 MDHEN, CDR2 SYDVKM. The V and J ends lost 4 bases and 1 base, in that order; junction bases with no gene match: 22. CDR3 amino acids: CASSSRIGLAGLGIPQETQYF. In DNA, the CDR3 is TGTGCCAGCAGTTCCAGGATCGGGCTAGCGGGGCTCGGCATACCCCAAGAGACCCAGTACTTC. The whole variable domain, remainder taken from reference TRBV28 and TRBJ2-5, is DVKVTQSSRYLVKRTGEKVFLECVQDMDHENMFWYRQDPGLGLRLIYFSYDVKMKEKGDIPEGYSVSREKKERFSLILESASTNQTSMYLCASSSRIGLAGLGIPQETQYFGPGTRLLVL.

The V and J genes are TRBV12-3 or TRBV12-4 and TRBJ1-1; TRBD1 aligns across 7 bases. V gave up 2 bases and J gave up 7 bases; unmatched junction bases: 1. CDR3 length: 12 amino acids. CDR3 amino acids: CASSLRDSEAFF. The DNA for the CDR3 is TGTGCCAGCAGTTTACGGGACAGTGAAGCTTTCTTT.